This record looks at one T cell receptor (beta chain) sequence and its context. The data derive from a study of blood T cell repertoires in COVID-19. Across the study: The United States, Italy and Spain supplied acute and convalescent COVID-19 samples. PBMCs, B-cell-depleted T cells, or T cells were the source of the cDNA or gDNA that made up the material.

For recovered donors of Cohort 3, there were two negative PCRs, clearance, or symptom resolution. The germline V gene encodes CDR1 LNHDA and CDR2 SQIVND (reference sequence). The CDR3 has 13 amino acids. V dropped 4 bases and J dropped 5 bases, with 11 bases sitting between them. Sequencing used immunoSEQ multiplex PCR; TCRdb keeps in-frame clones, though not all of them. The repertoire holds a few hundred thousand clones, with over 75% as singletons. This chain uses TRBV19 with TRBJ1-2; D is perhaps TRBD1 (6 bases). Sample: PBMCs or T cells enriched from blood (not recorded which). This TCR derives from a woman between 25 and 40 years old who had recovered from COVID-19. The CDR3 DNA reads TGTGCCAGTAGTAATACAGGGAGTTATGGCTACACCTTC. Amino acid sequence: CASSNTGSYGYTF.